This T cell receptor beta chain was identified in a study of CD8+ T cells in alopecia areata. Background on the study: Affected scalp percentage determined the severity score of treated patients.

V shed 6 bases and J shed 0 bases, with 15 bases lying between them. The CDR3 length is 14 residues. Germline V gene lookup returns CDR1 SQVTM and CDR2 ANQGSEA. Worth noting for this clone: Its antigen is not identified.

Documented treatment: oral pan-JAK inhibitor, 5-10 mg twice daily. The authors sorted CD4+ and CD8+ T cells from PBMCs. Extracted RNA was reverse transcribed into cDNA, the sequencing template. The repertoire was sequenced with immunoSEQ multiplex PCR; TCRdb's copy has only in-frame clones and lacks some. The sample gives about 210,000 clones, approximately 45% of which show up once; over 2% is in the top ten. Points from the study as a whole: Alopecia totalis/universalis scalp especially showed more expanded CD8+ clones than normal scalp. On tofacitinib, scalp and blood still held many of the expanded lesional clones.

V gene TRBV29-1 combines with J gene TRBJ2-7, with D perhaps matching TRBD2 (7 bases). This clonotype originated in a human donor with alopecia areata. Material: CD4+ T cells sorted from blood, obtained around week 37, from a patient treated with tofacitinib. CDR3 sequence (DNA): TGCAGCGTGGATGGGGGGGCGAGCTCCTACGAGCAGTACTTC. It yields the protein CSVDGGASSYEQYF.